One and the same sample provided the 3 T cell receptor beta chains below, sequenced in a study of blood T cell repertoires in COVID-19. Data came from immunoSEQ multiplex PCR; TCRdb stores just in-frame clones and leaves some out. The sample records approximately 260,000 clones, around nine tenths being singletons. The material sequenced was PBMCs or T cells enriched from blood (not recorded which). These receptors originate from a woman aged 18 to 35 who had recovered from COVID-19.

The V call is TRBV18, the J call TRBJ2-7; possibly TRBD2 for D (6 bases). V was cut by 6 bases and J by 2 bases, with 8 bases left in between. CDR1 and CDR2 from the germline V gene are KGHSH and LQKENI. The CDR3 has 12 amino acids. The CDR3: CASSRTTYEQYF. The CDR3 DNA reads TGTGCCAGCTCGAGGACTACCTACGAGCAGTACTTC.

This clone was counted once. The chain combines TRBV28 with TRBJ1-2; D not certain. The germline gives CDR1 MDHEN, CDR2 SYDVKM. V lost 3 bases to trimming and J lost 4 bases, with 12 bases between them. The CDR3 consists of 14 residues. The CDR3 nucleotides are TGTGCCAGCAGTTTCGTCCCGGAGGTCTATGGCTACACCTTC. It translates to CASSFVPEVYGYTF.

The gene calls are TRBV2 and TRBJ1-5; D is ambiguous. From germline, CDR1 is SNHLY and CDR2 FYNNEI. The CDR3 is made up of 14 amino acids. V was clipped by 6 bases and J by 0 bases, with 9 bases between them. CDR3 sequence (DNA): TGTGCCAGCAGCGTACAGTATAGCAATCAGCCCCAGCATTTT. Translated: CASSVQYSNQPQHF.